This is a list of T cell receptor beta chains from one sample in a study. TCRdb ran MiXCR on the RT-PCR reads and lists one entry per CDR3 protein. The sample lists about 680,000 distinct CDR3 sequences, approximately 14% seen once, with roughly 3.6% in the top ten. Source material: memory CD4+ T cells from blood. The receptor source for this set is a female donor in good health, serving as a healthy control. The CDR3 runs from the conserved cysteine through the conserved F or W. D genes are given only for firm matches. The size field is filled for only some rows; it gives once, few, many or a size class.

D gene,J gene,clone size,V gene,CDR3 protein,CDR3 DNA
TRBD1,TRBJ1-1,-,TRBV12-3/TRBV12-4,CASTRHGDRGRGAFF,TGTGCCAGCACCCGTCACGGGGACAGGGGCAGAGGAGCTTTCTTT
TRBD2,TRBJ2-5,few,TRBV12-5,CASGLAGGETQYF,TGTGCTAGTGGTTTAGCGGGAGGAGAGACCCAGTACTTC
TRBD2,TRBJ2-7,-,TRBV29-1,CSVGGGRYEQYF,TGCAGCGTTGGGGGGGGAAGATACGAGCAGTACTTC
-,TRBJ2-7,few,TRBV10-3,CASSAGPYEQYF,TGTGCCAGCTCCGCGGGCCCCTACGAGCAGTACTTC
TRBD2,TRBJ2-2,few,TRBV27,CASSPPGTNPTGELFF,TGTGCCAGCAGTCCGCCCGGGACTAACCCAACCGGGGAGCTGTTTTTT
-,TRBJ2-1,few,TRBV29-1,CSVDGRSGLVNEQFF,TGCAGCGTTGATGGTCGGTCGGGCCTGGTCAATGAGCAGTTCTTC
-,TRBJ2-1,many,TRBV29-1,CSVVVLTIREFF,TGCAGCGTTGTAGTTTTGACGATCCGGGAGTTCTTC
-,TRBJ1-4,-,TRBV9,CASSVSATNEKLFF,TGTGCCAGCAGCGTAAGCGCAACTAATGAAAAACTGTTTTTT
TRBD2,TRBJ2-4,few,TRBV7-3,CASSLTTSGRPDF,TGTGCCAGCAGCTTAACTACTAGCGGGAGGCCTGACTTC
-,TRBJ2-2,-,TRBV30,CAWRAYWRKNTGELFF,TGTGCCTGGAGAGCTTATTGGCGGAAGAACACCGGGGAGCTGTTTTTT
TRBD2,TRBJ2-1,many,TRBV6-4,CASSDFLAGVYNEQFF,TGTGCCAGCAGTGACTTTCTAGCGGGAGTATACAATGAGCAGTTCTTC
-,TRBJ1-1,once,TRBV13,CASSLVQGVKTEAFF,TGTGCCAGCAGCTTAGTGCAGGGAGTAAAAACTGAAGCTTTCTTT
TRBD2,TRBJ2-3,few,TRBV5-5,CASSPVKAGGPSTDTQYF,TGTGCCAGCAGCCCCGTGAAGGCGGGAGGGCCTAGCACAGATACGCAGTATTTT
TRBD2,TRBJ2-7,few,TRBV27,CASSSLGLAGGNVEQYF,TGTGCCAGCAGTTCCCTCGGACTAGCGGGAGGAAACGTCGAGCAGTACTTC
TRBD2,TRBJ2-7,many,TRBV5-1,CASSTTSGRSYEQYF,TGCGCCAGCAGCACGACTAGCGGGAGGTCCTACGAGCAGTACTTC
TRBD1,TRBJ2-5,few,TRBV4-2,CASSQGGQGAIQYF,TGTGCCAGCAGCCAAGGGGGGCAGGGGGCGATCCAGTACTTC
TRBD2,TRBJ2-7,-,TRBV20-1,CSARPFAGGYEQYF,TGCAGTGCTAGACCCTTCGCGGGGGGCTACGAGCAGTACTTC
TRBD2,TRBJ2-7,-,TRBV6-6,CASRRGGLSNEQYF,TGTGCCAGCAGGCGCGGGGGGCTGTCTAACGAGCAGTACTTC
TRBD2,TRBJ2-7,-,TRBV7-2,CASSLAPLAEAYEQYF,TGTGCCAGCAGCTTAGCGCCGCTAGCGGAAGCCTACGAGCAGTACTTC
TRBD2,TRBJ2-7,-,TRBV15,CATSDTGRAYSYEQYF,TGTGCCACCAGCGACACCGGGAGGGCCTACTCCTACGAGCAGTACTTC
-,TRBJ2-7,many,TRBV6-2/TRBV6-3,CASSYWGRESYEQYF,TGTGCCAGCAGTTACTGGGGCAGGGAGAGCTACGAGCAGTACTTC
-,TRBJ2-7,many,TRBV9,CASSVGGQGYEQYF,TGTGCCAGCAGCGTAGGGGGTCAGGGCTACGAGCAGTACTTC
-,TRBJ2-7,many,TRBV5-6,CASSLVGQVSYEQYF,TGTGCCAGCAGCTTGGTGGGTCAGGTCTCCTACGAGCAGTACTTC
TRBD1,TRBJ1-2,-,TRBV3-1,CASSQFLGTGIDGYTF,TGTGCCAGCAGCCAATTCCTCGGGACAGGTATCGATGGCTACACCTTC
TRBD1,TRBJ2-1,-,TRBV20-1,CSARGLRQGSSYNEQFF,TGCAGTGCTAGAGGTCTCCGACAGGGGTCCTCCTACAATGAGCAGTTCTTC